The 15 T cell receptor beta chains below come from one sample, sequenced in a study of shared clonotypes between healthy human individuals. CD8 cells classed as naive were CD45RO-negative and positively selected for CCR7, excluding terminally differentiated effector memory CD45RA+ cells. TCRdb's table, derived via immunoSEQ multiplex PCR, lists solely in-frame clones and lacks some. The sample lists under 850,000 clones; about 92% were seen once. Source material: naive CD8+ T cells sorted from blood. The receptor source for this set is a man between 25 and 39 years old in good health.

The chain is built from TRBV9 and TRBJ2-1; a weak D match, TRBD1 (6 bases). Germline V gives CDR1 SGDLS, CDR2 YYNGEE. The CDR3 is 15 amino acids. Trimming removed 5 bases at V and 5 bases at J, with 17 bases between. CDR3 nucleotide sequence: TGTGCCAGCAGTGGCCTACAGGGAGCTAACAATGAGCAGTTCTTC. Translation gives CASSGLQGANNEQFF.

The rearrangement links TRBV7-9 to TRBJ2-1, with 13 positions matching TRBD2. The CDR3 consists of 17 residues. After removal of 4 bases from V and 5 bases from J, the junction contained 8 bases not matched to a gene. CDR1 SEHNR and CDR2 FQNEAQ come from the germline V gene (reference sequence). In nucleotides, the CDR3 is TGTGCCAGCAGCTCTACTCCGGGACTAGCGGGACACAATGAGCAGTTCTTC. Its translation: CASSSTPGLAGHNEQFF.

This chain's CDR3 is CASSLASGWEYEQYF. Written as DNA, the CDR3 is TGTGCCAGCAGCTTGGCGTCAGGGTGGGAATACGAGCAGTACTTC. The gene calls are TRBV7-7 and TRBJ2-7; perhaps TRBD1 as D (5 bases). The CDR3 is 15 residues long. Germline CDR1 and CDR2: SSHAT and FNYEAQ (reference sequence). The ends were cut back, 3 bases at V and 4 bases at J, with 16 bases in the middle.

The V call is TRBV15, the J call TRBJ2-1; 7 positions agree with TRBD1. The CDR3 extends over 11 amino acids. Germline assignment: CDR1 LNHNV and CDR2 YYDKDF (reference sequence). V trimming: 8 bases; J trimming: 6 bases; junction bases outside the gene matches: 1. The CDR3 region is CATGQANEQFF. The CDR3 coding sequence is TGTGCCACCGGACAGGCCAATGAGCAGTTCTTC.

This clone was seen a few times. The genes are TRBV7-9 and TRBJ2-7; no clear D gene. Trimming cost V 5 bases and J 4 bases, with 12 bases left between them. Germline loops: CDR1 SEHNR, CDR2 FQNEAQ (reference sequence). The CDR3 is 13 residues long. Here the CDR3 DNA reads TGTGCCAGCAGCCCCGTCCCCCAATACGAGCAGTACTTC. It yields the protein CASSPVPQYEQYF.

Worth noting for this clone: At one end, the junction sequence differs from germline, possibly due to a read error. CDR3 DNA: TGTGCTAGCAGCCCGCCGGGACGGAGCTACGAGCAGTACTTC. This translates into CASSPPGRSYEQYF. The rearrangement links TRBV7-7 to TRBJ2-7, with D perhaps matching TRBD1 or TRBD2 (5 bases each). CDR3 length: 14 amino acids. In germline, CDR1 is SSHAT, CDR2 FNYEAQ (reference sequence).

The V call is TRBV28, the J call TRBJ2-3, with unresolved D. The CDR3 length is 14 residues. The germline CDR1 and CDR2 sequences are MDHEN and SYDVKM. With 5 bases removed from V and 0 bases from J, the gap between germline ends came to 9 bases. The DNA of the CDR3 is TGTGCCAGCAGTGGAGACGGGAGCACAGATACGCAGTATTTT. Amino acids: CASSGDGSTDTQYF.

The V and J genes are TRBV7-9 and TRBJ1-4, with 8 bases lining up with TRBD1. This CDR3 contains 15 residues. Germline V CDR1 and CDR2: SEHNR, FQNEAQ (reference sequence). Trimming cost V 5 bases and J 8 bases; bases outside gene matches: 10. This CDR3 reads CASSPRTGSEEKLFF. CDR3 in DNA: TGTGCCAGCAGCCCCCGGACAGGGTCGGAAGAAAAACTGTTTTTT.

The chain links TRBV7-9 to TRBJ2-5; 7 bases are a match to TRBD1. CDR3 length equals 16 residues. V shed 6 bases and J 3 bases; nucleotides not matched to a gene: 13. Germline CDR1 and CDR2: SEHNR and FQNEAQ (reference sequence). CDR3 nucleotides: TGTGCCAGCAGGACATCTACCGGGACAGCGAAAGAGACCCAGTACTTC. This translates into CASRTSTGTAKETQYF.

Worth noting for this clone: The sample has other DNA sequences that encode this CDR3 too. This chain links TRBV9 with TRBJ2-7, with D unresolved. This CDR3 has 12 amino acids. V was clipped by 4 bases and J by 3 bases, with 8 bases between them. Germline CDR1 SGDLS, CDR2 YYNGEE. CDR3 DNA: TGTGCCAGCAGCCCCGGCAGCTACGAGCAGTACTTC. Translation: CASSPGSYEQYF.

V usage is TRBV13 and J usage is TRBJ2-2; 8 nucleotides align to TRBD2. Germline CDR1 PRHDT, CDR2 FYEKMQ (reference sequence). This CDR3 is built from 15 residues. J was trimmed by 4 bases and V by 3 bases; bases with no gene match: 4. CDR3: CASSFRGGPTGELFF. CDR3 nucleotides: TGTGCCAGCAGCTTCCGCGGGGGGCCCACCGGGGAGCTGTTTTTT.

The chain combines TRBV7-6 with TRBJ1-2; no reliable D call. Germline V lookup: CDR1 SGHVS, CDR2 FNYEAQ. Trimming pared 2 bases from V and 8 bases from J, leaving 12 bases between. The CDR3 consists of 13 residues. DNA of the CDR3: TGTGCCAGCAGCTTAAGGCCCTGGGAGGGCTACACCTTC. Amino acids: CASSLRPWEGYTF.

As regards this clone: One end of the junction is discordant with germline, which a read error may explain. The chain employs TRBV11-2 and TRBJ1-2, with D possibly being TRBD1 (6 bases). The length of the CDR3 is 14 residues. Germline loops: CDR1 SGHAT, CDR2 FQNNGV. The chain's CDR3 is CASSLEYLTGTCFF. The CDR3 DNA follows: TGTGCCAGCAGCTTAGAGTACTTGACAGGAACTTGCTTCTTC.

The CDR3 coding sequence is TGTGCCAGTAGTAAATCCTTTAACAGGGGGCGGGAGGAGCTGTTTTTT. It translates to CASSKSFNRGREELFF. The chain uses TRBV19 and TRBJ2-2; 9 nucleotides line up with TRBD1. Germline CDR1 and CDR2: LNHDA and SQIVND (reference sequence). The V gene end was trimmed by 4 bases and the J gene end by 10 bases; junction bases not matched to a gene: 13. The CDR3 is 16 amino acids.

The chain carries TRBV5-6 and TRBJ2-5, with 8 bases that match TRBD2. Germline values: CDR1 SGHDT, CDR2 YYEEEE. CDR3 length: 14 residues. Germline trimming cut 2 bases from V and 5 bases from J; bases unmatched to any gene: 5. The CDR3 sequence is CASSFGRGGETQYF. The CDR3 DNA reads as TGTGCCAGCAGCTTCGGGAGGGGAGGGGAGACCCAGTACTTC. The full variable domain, completed using reference TRBV5-6 and TRBJ2-5, is DAGVTQSPTHLIKTRGQQVTLRCSPKSGHDTVSWYQQALGQGPQFIFQYYEEEERQRGNFPDRFSGHQFPNYSSELNVNALLLGDSALYLCASSFGRGGETQYFGPGTRLLVL.